The 26 T cell receptor beta chains in this list originate from one sample, sequenced in a study of shared clonotypes between healthy human individuals. Some clones are missing from TCRdb's copy, which holds only in-frame ones; the method was immunoSEQ multiplex PCR. The sample contains some 2,000,000 clones, about 94% of which appear only once. Only CD45RO-negative cells positively selected for CCR7 counted as naive CD8 cells, so terminally differentiated effector memory CD45RA+ cells were excluded. The material sequenced was naive CD8+ T cells sorted from blood. The source of these receptors is a man aged 18 to 29 in good health.

The chain links TRBV4-3 to TRBJ1-6; D is unclear. The CDR3 has 16 amino acids. CDR1 is LGHNA and CDR2 is YSLEER in the germline V gene. The V end lost 1 base, the J end lost 0 bases, and 7 bases lay between the germline ends. The CDR3, as DNA: TGCGCCAGCAGCCAAGTCAGAAGCTCCTATAATTCACCCCTCCACTTT. Its protein is CASSQVRSSYNSPLHF.

The gene calls are TRBV5-6 and TRBJ2-7, with TRBD1 as a possible D gene (6 bases). The germline V gene has CDR1 SGHDT and CDR2 YYEEEE. The V gene lost 0 bases and the J gene lost 2 bases, with 9 bases spanning the gap. There are 14 residues in the CDR3. CDR3 protein: CASSLDRDTYEQYF. As DNA, the CDR3 is TGTGCCAGCAGCTTGGACAGGGATACCTACGAGCAGTACTTC.

The V and J genes are TRBV4-3 and TRBJ2-7; 9 bases are a match to TRBD1. The CDR3 is 14 residues long. The V gene end was trimmed by 4 bases and the J gene end by 8 bases; junction bases not matched to a gene: 9. Germline lookup yields CDR1 LGHNA and CDR2 YSLEER. CDR3 protein: CASSPQGTGYQQYF. The CDR3 nucleotides read TGCGCCAGCAGCCCTCAAGGGACAGGGTATCAGCAGTACTTC.

The chain links TRBV7-6 to TRBJ2-1; 9 nucleotides line up with TRBD1. The germline gives CDR1 SGHVS, CDR2 FNYEAQ. V dropped 4 bases and J dropped 7; count of bases not matched to a gene: 17. CDR3 length equals 18 residues. CDR3 coding DNA: TGTGCCAGCAGCTGGGACCGGGACAGGGAAACCCCAGGGAATGAGCAGTTCTTC. It specifies CASSWDRDRETPGNEQFF.

CDR3 sequence reads: CASSQSEGGLLDTQYF. The CDR3 region has the DNA TGTGCCAGCAGCCAAAGTGAGGGGGGGCTGTTGGATACGCAGTATTTT. The genes are TRBV4-2 and TRBJ2-3, with a weak D call TRBD2 (7 bases). V dropped 2 bases and J dropped 6 bases, with 18 bases sitting between them. This CDR3 has 16 amino acids. Germline V gene sequence: CDR1 LGHNA, CDR2 YNFKEQ.

The chain is built from TRBV6-5 and TRBJ2-2, with 8 bases lining up with TRBD1. Germline assignment: CDR1 MNHEY and CDR2 SVGAGI. The J segment lost 5 bases and the V segment lost 6 bases, leaving 8 bases of the junction unmatched. The CDR3 loop spans 15 amino acids. CDR3 sequence: CASRGQVEGTGELFF. The CDR3 DNA reads TGTGCCAGCAGGGGACAGGTGGAGGGGACCGGGGAGCTGTTTTTT.

V gene TRBV10-3 combines with J gene TRBJ2-1, with 11 bases lining up with TRBD2. Germline V gives CDR1 ENHRY, CDR2 SYGVKD. The CDR3 has 16 amino acids. The J segment lost 4 bases and the V segment lost 3 bases, leaving 5 bases of the junction unmatched. The CDR3: CAISDSRLAGYNEQFF. The DNA of the CDR3 is TGTGCCATCAGTGATTCAAGACTAGCGGGATACAATGAGCAGTTCTTC.

This rearrangement joins TRBV6-5 to TRBJ2-1; TRBD2 agrees at 10 bases. The CDR3 length is 14 residues. CDR1 and CDR2 (germline): MNHEY, SVGAGI. The V segment lost 8 bases and the J segment 7 bases; nucleotides outside the gene matches: 8. The CDR3 sequence: CASGRLAGGNEQFF. CDR3 nucleotides: TGTGCCAGCGGAAGGTTAGCGGGGGGTAATGAGCAGTTCTTC.

This chain links TRBV29-1 with TRBJ1-2, with TRBD1 matching 7 bases. In germline, CDR1 is SQVTM, CDR2 ANQGSEA. The CDR3 spans 14 residues. The J segment lost 3 bases and the V segment lost 0 bases, leaving 4 bases of the junction unmatched. The chain's CDR3 is CSVEDQQGHYGYTF. The CDR3 coding sequence is TGCAGCGTTGAAGATCAACAGGGGCACTATGGCTACACCTTC.

The chain is built from TRBV7-9 and TRBJ2-7; perhaps TRBD2 as D (6 bases). The CDR3 is made up of 15 amino acids. The germline CDR1 and CDR2 sequences are SEHNR and FQNEAQ (reference sequence). Trimming took 5 bases from V and 4 from J, leaving 18 bases between them. This chain's CDR3 is CASSHPGGGRYEQYF. CDR3 DNA: TGTGCCAGCAGCCACCCCGGGGGAGGACGGTACGAGCAGTACTTC.

CDR3 nucleotides: TGTGCCAGCTCACCTAGGAGCTCCTATAATTCACCCCTCCACTTT. Translated: CASSPRSSYNSPLHF. The J gene is TRBJ1-6, the V gene TRBV18; D is uncertain. CDR3 length equals 15 residues. Trimming left V 3 bases short and J 0 bases short, with 6 bases between. The germline CDR1 and CDR2 sequences are KGHSH and LQKENI.

The V and J genes are TRBV2 and TRBJ1-1; possibly TRBD1 for D (6 bases). The germline CDR1 and CDR2 sequences are SNHLY and FYNNEI. The CDR3 extends over 17 amino acids. Trimming left V 4 bases short and J 6 bases short, with 24 bases between. The CDR3 nucleotides read TGTGCCAGCAGTGTATCTTACGAGGGGGGCCTCCGGGCTGAAGCTTTCTTT. This codes for CASSVSYEGGLRAEAFF.

The rearrangement links TRBV6-1 to TRBJ1-2; TRBD1 might be the D (6 bases). Per the germline V gene, CDR1 is MNHNS and CDR2 is SASEGT. The CDR3 covers 14 residues. Trimming removed 3 bases from V and 4 bases from J, with 12 bases in between. DNA for the CDR3: TGTGCCAGCAGTGAGCCGGGACATTTCTATGGCTACACCTTC. This codes for CASSEPGHFYGYTF.

CDR3: CAWSEASYGYTF. CDR3 DNA: TGTGCCTGGAGTGAAGCCAGCTATGGCTACACCTTC. This chain links TRBV30 with TRBJ1-2; D unresolved. This CDR3 comprises 12 residues. Germline V gene data show CDR1 as GTSNPN and CDR2 as SVGIG (reference sequence). Trimming removed 1 base at V and 4 bases at J, with 7 bases between.

The chain couples TRBV5-6 to TRBJ2-4; no clear D gene. This CDR3 is 13 amino acids long. Trimming took off 4 bases at V and 2 bases at J, with 7 bases between the two ends. CDR1 and CDR2 from the germline V gene are SGHDT and YYEEEE. The CDR3: CASSGQTKNIQYF. CDR3 DNA: TGTGCCAGCAGCGGGCAGACCAAAAACATTCAGTACTTC.

This chain links TRBV13 with TRBJ2-7; a possible D gene is TRBD2 (6 bases). Germline assignment: CDR1 PRHDT and CDR2 FYEKMQ (reference sequence). The germline V and J ends were trimmed by 5 bases and 2 bases, with 16 bases remaining between them. CDR3 length equals 15 residues. CDR3 bases: TGTGCCAGCAGCCAAAGCGACGCGGGGCCCTACGAGCAGTACTTC. It encodes CASSQSDAGPYEQYF.

The chain has TRBV29-1 and TRBJ2-7, with 10 nucleotides matching TRBD1. With V trimmed by 7 bases and J by 3 bases, 6 bases remained unmatched. Germline-derived CDR1 and CDR2 are SQVTM and ANQGSEA. This CDR3 is 13 amino acids long. This CDR3 is CSATTGGFYEQYF. In nucleotides, the CDR3 is TGCAGCGCTACGACAGGGGGCTTCTACGAGCAGTACTTC.

The rearrangement uses TRBV10-3 and TRBJ1-2, with unresolved D. The CDR3 length is 14 residues. Trimming shortened V by 8 bases and J by 7 bases, and 20 bases separated the two germline ends. CDR1 and CDR2 from the germline V gene are ENHRY and SYGVKD. The DNA for the CDR3 is TGTGCCATCTACTCGGGGAGTAACTATCGTGGCTACACCTTC. This gives the protein CAIYSGSNYRGYTF.

V usage is TRBV28 and J usage is TRBJ1-5, with 9 nucleotides matching TRBD1. Germline V CDR1 and CDR2: MDHEN, SYDVKM. The CDR3 runs to 16 residues. V lost 8 bases and J lost 6; bases outside the gene matches: 14. Here the CDR3 reads CASEALTGGLGQPQHF. The CDR3 DNA is TGTGCCAGCGAAGCTTTGACAGGGGGTTTGGGTCAGCCCCAGCATTTT.

The V gene is TRBV19, the J gene TRBJ1-1, with D perhaps matching TRBD1 (6 bases). The germline V gene has CDR1 LNHDA and CDR2 SQIVND (reference sequence). The CDR3 totals 14 residues. Trimming removed 2 bases at V and 4 bases at J, with 11 bases between. Written as DNA, the CDR3 is TGTGCCAGTAGTATAACAGGGACGGCCACTGAAGCTTTCTTT. This encodes CASSITGTATEAFF.

This clone was seen only once. The chain couples TRBV15 to TRBJ1-1, with 12 bases lining up with TRBD1. CDR1 LNHNV and CDR2 YYDKDF come from the germline V gene (reference sequence). CDR3 size: 12 residues. The junction had 2 bases not matched to a gene; V was cut back by 5 bases and J by 10 bases. CDR3 loop: CATSGGQGAAFF. The CDR3 region has the DNA TGTGCCACCAGCGGGGGACAGGGGGCAGCTTTCTTT.

This chain uses TRBV6-1 with TRBJ1-5; 11 bases map to TRBD1. The CDR3 runs to 15 residues. The J segment lost 6 bases and the V segment lost 2 bases, leaving 3 bases of the junction unmatched. Germline values: CDR1 MNHNS, CDR2 SASEGT. The CDR3 region has the DNA TGTGCCAGCAGTGAAAGGACAGGGGGCGGTCAGCCCCAGCATTTT. It is translated as CASSERTGGGQPQHF.

The V call is TRBV11-2, the J call TRBJ1-2, with D uncertain. Germline CDR1 SGHAT, CDR2 FQNNGV. The CDR3 consists of 13 residues. The V end lost 5 bases, the J end lost 1 base, and 8 bases lay between the germline ends. Here the CDR3 reads CASSPERNYGYTF. CDR3 in DNA: TGTGCCAGCAGCCCCGAACGTAACTATGGCTACACCTTC.

Points on this clone: Other DNA sequences in the sample encode the same CDR3. V is TRBV4-3 and J is TRBJ2-7; unclear D gene. CDR3 length equals 15 residues. Germline-derived CDR1 and CDR2 are LGHNA and YSLEER. The V and J ends lost 0 bases and 0 bases respectively, with 9 bases between them. As DNA, the CDR3 is TGCGCCAGCAGCCAAGACAGAGAGAGCTCCTACGAGCAGTACTTC. The encoded protein is CASSQDRESSYEQYF.

The chain uses TRBV6-1 and TRBJ1-1; the D is unclear. This CDR3 has 15 residues. The V end lost 1 base, the J end lost 2 bases, and 11 bases lay between the germline ends. Germline values: CDR1 MNHNS, CDR2 SASEGT. The CDR3 region is CASSEGDLPNTEAFF. The CDR3 DNA follows: TGTGCCAGCAGTGAAGGGGATTTACCCAACACTGAAGCTTTCTTT.

As to this clone: Compared with germline, one end of the junction differs, possibly owing to a read error. The CDR3 coding sequence is TGTGCTAGCAGCATCCATCCCAACACCGGGGAGCTGTTTTTT. Its translation: CASSIHPNTGELFF. The chain carries TRBV7-7 and TRBJ2-2; the D is unclear. Germline V gene sequence: CDR1 SSHAT, CDR2 FNYEAQ (reference sequence). This CDR3 region has 14 residues.